This T cell receptor (beta chain) was captured by sequencing in a study of T cells after yellow fever vaccination. Points from the study as a whole: Weaker overall was a secondary response that nonetheless peaked faster, on day 5 versus 15. Clonotypes found in both CD4 and CD8 compartments made up a small share. Post-booster repertoires again held most primary-vaccination clones (about 96% CD4, approximately 90% CD8).

Conversion of TCR transcripts into cDNA relied on 5'RACE template switching, which added a universal primer site and UMIs. TCRdb independently ran MiXCR on the 5' RACE reads; one entry per CDR3 protein. The table records more than 90,000 distinct CDR3 sequences, around 8.6% of them present only once. This clonotype was found many times. Its antigen remains unknown. The sequence was obtained from a young man who received the YFV17D yellow fever vaccine. Sequenced here: CD8+ T cells sorted from PBMCs, sampled 45 days after the yellow fever booster vaccination.

CDR3 coding DNA: TGCGCCAGCAGTTCCGGGTTGGAGACCCAGTACTTC. It is translated as CASSSGLETQYF. This chain connects TRBV5-1 to TRBJ2-5; no clear D gene. The CDR3 contains 12 residues. Germline values: CDR1 SGHRS, CDR2 YFSETQ. V shed 5 bases and J shed 5 bases, with 10 bases lying between them.